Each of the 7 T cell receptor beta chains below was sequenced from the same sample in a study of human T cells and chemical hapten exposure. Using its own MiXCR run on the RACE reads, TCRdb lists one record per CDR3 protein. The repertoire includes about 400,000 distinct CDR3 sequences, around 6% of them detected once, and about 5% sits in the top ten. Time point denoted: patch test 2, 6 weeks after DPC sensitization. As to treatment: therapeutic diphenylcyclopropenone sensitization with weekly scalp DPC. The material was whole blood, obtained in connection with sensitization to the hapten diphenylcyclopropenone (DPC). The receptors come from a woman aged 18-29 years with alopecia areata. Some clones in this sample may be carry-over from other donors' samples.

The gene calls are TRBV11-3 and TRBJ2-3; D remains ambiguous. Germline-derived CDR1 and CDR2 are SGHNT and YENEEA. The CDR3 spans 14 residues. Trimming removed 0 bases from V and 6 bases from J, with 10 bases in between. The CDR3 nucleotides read TGTGCCAGCAGCTTAGATGCCAGCGATGATACGCAGTATTTT. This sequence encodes CASSLDASDDTQYF.

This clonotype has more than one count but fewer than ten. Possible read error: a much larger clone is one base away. CDR3 in DNA: TGTGCCAACAGCCAGGGACAGGGGGCTGCTGAAGCTTTCTTT. Encoded protein: CANSQGQGAAEAFF. This chain connects TRBV4-2 to TRBJ1-1; 12 bases are a match to TRBD1. The CDR3 length is 14 residues. CDR1 and CDR2 (germline): LGHNA, YNFKEQ.

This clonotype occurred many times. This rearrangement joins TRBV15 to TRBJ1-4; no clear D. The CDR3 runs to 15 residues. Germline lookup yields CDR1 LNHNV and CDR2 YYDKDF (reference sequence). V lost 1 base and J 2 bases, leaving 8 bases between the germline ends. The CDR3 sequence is CATSRGEVTNEKLFF. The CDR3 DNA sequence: TGTGCCACCAGCAGAGGGGAGGTGACTAATGAAAAACTGTTTTTT.

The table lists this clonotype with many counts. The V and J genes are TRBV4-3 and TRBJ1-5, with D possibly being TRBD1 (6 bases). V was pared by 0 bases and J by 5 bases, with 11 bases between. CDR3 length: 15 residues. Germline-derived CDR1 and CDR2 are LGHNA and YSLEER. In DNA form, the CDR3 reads TGCGCCAGCAGCCAAGAATTGGGGGGGCATCAGCCCCAGCATTTT. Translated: CASSQELGGHQPQHF.

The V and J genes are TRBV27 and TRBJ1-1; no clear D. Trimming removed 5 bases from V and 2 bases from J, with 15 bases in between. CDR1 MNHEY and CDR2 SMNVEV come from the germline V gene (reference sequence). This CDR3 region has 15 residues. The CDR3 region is CASSLGTTGNTEAFF. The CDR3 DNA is TGTGCCAGCAGTCTAGGAACGACGGGAAACACTGAAGCTTTCTTT.

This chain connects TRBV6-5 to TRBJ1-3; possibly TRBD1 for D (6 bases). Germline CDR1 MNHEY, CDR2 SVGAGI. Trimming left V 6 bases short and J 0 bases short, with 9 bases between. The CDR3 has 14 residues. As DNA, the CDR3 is TGTGCCAGCAGAAGACAGGCCTCTGGAAACACCATATATTTT. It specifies CASRRQASGNTIYF.

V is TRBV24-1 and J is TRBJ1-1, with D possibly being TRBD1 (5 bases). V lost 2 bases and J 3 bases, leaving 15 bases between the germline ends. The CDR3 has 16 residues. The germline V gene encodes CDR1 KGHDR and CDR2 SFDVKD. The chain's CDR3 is CATSDWGVLEDTEAFF. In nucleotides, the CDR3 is TGTGCCACCAGTGATTGGGGGGTCCTGGAAGACACTGAAGCTTTCTTT.